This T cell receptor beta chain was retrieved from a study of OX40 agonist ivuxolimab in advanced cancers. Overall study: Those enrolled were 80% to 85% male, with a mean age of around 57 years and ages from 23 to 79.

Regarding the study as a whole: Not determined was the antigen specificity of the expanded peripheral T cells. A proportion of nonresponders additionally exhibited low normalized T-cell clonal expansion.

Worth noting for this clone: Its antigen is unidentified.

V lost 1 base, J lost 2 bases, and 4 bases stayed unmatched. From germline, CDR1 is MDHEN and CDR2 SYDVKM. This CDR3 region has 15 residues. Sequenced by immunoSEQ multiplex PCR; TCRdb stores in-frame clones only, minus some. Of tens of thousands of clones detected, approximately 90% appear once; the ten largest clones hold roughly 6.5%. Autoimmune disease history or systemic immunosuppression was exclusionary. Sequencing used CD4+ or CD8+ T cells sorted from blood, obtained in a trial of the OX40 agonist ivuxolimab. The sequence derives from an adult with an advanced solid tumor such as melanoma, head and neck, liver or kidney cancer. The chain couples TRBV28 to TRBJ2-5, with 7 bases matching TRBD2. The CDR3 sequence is CASSLLRGGQETQYF. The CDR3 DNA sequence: TGTGCCAGCAGTTTATTGAGGGGAGGGCAAGAGACCCAGTACTTC.